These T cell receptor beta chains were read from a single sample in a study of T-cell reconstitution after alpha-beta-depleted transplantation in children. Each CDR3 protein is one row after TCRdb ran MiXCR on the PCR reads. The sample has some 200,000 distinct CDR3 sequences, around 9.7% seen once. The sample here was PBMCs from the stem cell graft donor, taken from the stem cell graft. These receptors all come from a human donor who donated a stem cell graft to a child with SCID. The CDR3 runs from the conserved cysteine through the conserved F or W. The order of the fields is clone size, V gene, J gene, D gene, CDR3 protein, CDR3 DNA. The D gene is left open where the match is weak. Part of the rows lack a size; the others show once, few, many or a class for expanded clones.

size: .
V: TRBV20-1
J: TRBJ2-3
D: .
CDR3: CSARQRGKSTDTQYF
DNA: TGCAGTGCTCGCCAACGGGGGAAGAGCACAGATACGCAGTATTTT

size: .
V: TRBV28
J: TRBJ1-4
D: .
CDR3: CASSLGSASNEKLFF
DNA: TGTGCCAGCAGTTTAGGGAGTGCATCTAATGAAAAACTGTTTTTT

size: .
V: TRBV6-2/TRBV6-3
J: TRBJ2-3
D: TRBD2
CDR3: CASKARGGADTQYF
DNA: TGTGCCAGCAAGGCGCGGGGGGGGGCAGATACGCAGTATTTT

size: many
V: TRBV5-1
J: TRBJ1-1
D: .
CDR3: CASTPGGVVAEAFF
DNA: TGCGCCAGCACCCCGGGGGGGGTTGTCGCTGAAGCTTTCTTT

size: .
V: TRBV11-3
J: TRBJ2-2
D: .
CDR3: CASSPTSGELFF
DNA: TGTGCCAGCAGCCCCACCTCGGGGGAGCTGTTTTTT

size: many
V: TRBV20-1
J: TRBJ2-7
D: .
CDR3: CSARQPSYEQYF
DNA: TGCAGTGCTAGACAGCCCTCCTACGAGCAGTACTTC

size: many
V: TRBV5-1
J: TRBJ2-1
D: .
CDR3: CASSLAGSSYNEQFF
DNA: TGTGCCAGCAGCTTGGCGGGGAGCTCCTACAATGAGCAGTTCTTC

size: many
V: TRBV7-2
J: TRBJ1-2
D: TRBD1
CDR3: CASSLARTGYGYTF
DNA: TGTGCCAGCAGCTTAGCCCGGACAGGCTATGGCTACACCTTC

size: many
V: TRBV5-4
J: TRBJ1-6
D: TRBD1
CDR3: CASSWERSGTEVYNSPLHF
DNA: TGTGCCAGCAGCTGGGAGAGATCCGGGACAGAAGTCTATAATTCACCCCTCCACTTT

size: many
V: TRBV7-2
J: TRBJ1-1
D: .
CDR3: CASSLKMGGGPIEAFF
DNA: TGTGCCAGCAGCTTAAAAATGGGCGGCGGACCTATTGAAGCTTTCTTT

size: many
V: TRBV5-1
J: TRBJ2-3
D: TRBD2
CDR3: CASSSSGGFTDTQYF
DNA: TGCGCCAGCAGCTCTAGCGGGGGCTTCACAGATACGCAGTATTTT

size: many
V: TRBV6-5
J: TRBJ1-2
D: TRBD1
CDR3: CASSYSPGQGAHGYTF
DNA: TGTGCCAGCAGTTACTCACCGGGACAGGGTGCGCATGGCTACACCTTC

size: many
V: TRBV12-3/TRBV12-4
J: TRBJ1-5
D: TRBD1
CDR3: CASSRTGVSNQPQHF
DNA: TGTGCCAGCAGTCGGACAGGGGTTAGCAATCAGCCCCAGCATTTT

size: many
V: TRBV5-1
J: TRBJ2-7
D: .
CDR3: CASSGTGCEQYF
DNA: TGCGCCAGCAGCGGCACGGGGTGCGAGCAGTACTTC

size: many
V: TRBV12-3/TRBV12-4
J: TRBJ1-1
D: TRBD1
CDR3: CASHRADRLNTEAFF
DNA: TGTGCCAGCCATCGGGCGGACAGGCTGAACACTGAAGCTTTCTTT

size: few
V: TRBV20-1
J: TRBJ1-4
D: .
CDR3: CSASMLGGPRGEKLFF
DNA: TGCAGTGCTAGTATGCTAGGGGGGCCCCGTGGGGAAAAACTGTTTTTT

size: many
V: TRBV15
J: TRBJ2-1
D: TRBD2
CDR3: CATSRDGTSGGDEQFF
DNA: TGTGCCACCAGCAGAGATGGGACTAGCGGGGGTGATGAGCAGTTCTTC

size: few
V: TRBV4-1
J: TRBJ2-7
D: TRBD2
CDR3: CASSQAPPGLAGYLSSYEQYF
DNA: TGCGCCAGCAGCCAAGCCCCACCGGGACTAGCGGGGTACTTATCCTCCTACGAGCAGTACTTC

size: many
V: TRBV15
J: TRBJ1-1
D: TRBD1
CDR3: CATSSPGTGNTEAFF
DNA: TGTGCCACCAGCAGTCCCGGGACAGGGAACACTGAAGCTTTCTTT

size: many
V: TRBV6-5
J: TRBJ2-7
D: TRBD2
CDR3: CASSLGLDIGEQYF
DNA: TGTGCCAGCAGTCTCGGACTAGACATAGGGGAGCAGTACTTC

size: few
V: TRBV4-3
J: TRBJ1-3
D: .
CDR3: CASSQEAPGPASGNTIYF
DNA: TGCGCCAGCAGCCAGGAGGCACCGGGACCGGCGTCTGGAAACACCATATATTTT

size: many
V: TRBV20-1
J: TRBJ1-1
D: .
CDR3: CSASSGPRAFF
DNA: TGCAGTGCCAGTTCGGGACCAAGAGCTTTCTTT

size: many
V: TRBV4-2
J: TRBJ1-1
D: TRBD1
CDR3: CASSQEQGASRPEAFF
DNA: TGTGCCAGCAGCCAAGAACAGGGGGCGTCAAGGCCTGAAGCTTTCTTT

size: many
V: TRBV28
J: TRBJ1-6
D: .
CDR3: CASSLLYRTNSPLHF
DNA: TGTGCCAGCAGTTTATTATACAGGACTAATTCACCCCTCCACTTT

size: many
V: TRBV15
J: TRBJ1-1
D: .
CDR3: CATSRVSDIMNTEAFF
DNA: TGTGCCACCAGCAGAGTGTCAGACATTATGAACACTGAAGCTTTCTTT

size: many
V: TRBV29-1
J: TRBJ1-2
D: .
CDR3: CSVVWGPNYGYTF
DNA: TGCAGCGTTGTGTGGGGGCCCAACTATGGCTACACCTTC

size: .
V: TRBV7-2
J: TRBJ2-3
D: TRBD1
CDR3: CASSLVGTGVADTQYF
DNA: TGTGCCAGCAGCTTAGTAGGGACAGGGGTGGCAGATACGCAGTATTTT

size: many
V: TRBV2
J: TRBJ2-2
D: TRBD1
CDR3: CASSSDRDIRYRNTGELFF
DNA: TGTGCCAGCAGTTCTGACAGGGACATACGATACAGGAACACCGGGGAGCTGTTTTTT

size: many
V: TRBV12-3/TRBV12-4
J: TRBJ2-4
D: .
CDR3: CASSLSRTNIQYF
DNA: TGTGCCAGCAGTTTATCGAGGACAAACATTCAGTACTTC

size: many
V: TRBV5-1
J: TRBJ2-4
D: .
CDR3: CASSPWAGIAKNIQYF
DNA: TGCGCCAGCAGCCCTTGGGCAGGAATAGCCAAAAACATTCAGTACTTC

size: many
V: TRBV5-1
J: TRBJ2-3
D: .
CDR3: CASSPDSRTDTQYF
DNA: TGCGCCAGCAGCCCAGACTCCCGCACAGATACGCAGTATTTT

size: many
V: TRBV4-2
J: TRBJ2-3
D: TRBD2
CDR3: CASSQLAGGGTDTQYF
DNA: TGTGCCAGCAGCCAACTAGCGGGAGGTGGAACAGATACGCAGTATTTT

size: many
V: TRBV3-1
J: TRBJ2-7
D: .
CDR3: CASSQGINYEQYF
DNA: TGTGCCAGCAGCCAGGGGATAAACTACGAGCAGTACTTC

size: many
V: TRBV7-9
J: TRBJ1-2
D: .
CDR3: CASSSSGAGGAYGYTF
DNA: TGTGCCAGCAGCTCATCCGGAGCGGGGGGCGCCTATGGCTACACCTTC

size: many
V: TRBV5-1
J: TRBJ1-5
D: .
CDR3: CASSPGYGGRPQHF
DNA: TGCGCCAGCAGCCCCGGATATGGCGGGAGGCCCCAGCATTTT

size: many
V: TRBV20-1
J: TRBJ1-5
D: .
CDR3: CSALPGSNSNQPQHF
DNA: TGCAGTGCACTCCCCGGGAGCAATAGCAATCAGCCCCAGCATTTT

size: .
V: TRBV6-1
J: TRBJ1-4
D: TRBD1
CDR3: CASTDPAGGGEKLFF
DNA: TGTGCCAGCACCGACCCGGCAGGGGGAGGTGAAAAACTGTTTTTT

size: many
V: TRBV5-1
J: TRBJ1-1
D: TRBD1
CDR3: CASSFQDRVNTEAFF
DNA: TGCGCCAGCAGTTTTCAGGACAGGGTGAACACTGAAGCTTTCTTT

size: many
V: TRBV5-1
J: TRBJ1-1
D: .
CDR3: CASSPGFANTEAFF
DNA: TGCGCCAGCAGCCCAGGCTTCGCGAACACTGAAGCTTTCTTT

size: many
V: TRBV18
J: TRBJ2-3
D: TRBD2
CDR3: CASSSSSGASTDTQYF
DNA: TGTGCCAGCTCATCCTCTAGCGGGGCGAGCACAGATACGCAGTATTTT

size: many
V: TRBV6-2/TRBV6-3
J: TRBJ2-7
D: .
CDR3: CATKPGSGDEQYF
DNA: TGTGCCACCAAACCGGGTTCAGGTGACGAGCAGTACTTC

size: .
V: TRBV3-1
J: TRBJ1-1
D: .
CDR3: CASRGTSKDAEAFF
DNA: TGTGCCAGCAGGGGGACTTCTAAGGACGCTGAAGCTTTCTTT

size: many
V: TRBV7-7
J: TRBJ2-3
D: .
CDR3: CASSPNPGHTDTQYF
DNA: TGTGCCAGCAGCCCAAATCCGGGGCACACAGATACGCAGTATTTT